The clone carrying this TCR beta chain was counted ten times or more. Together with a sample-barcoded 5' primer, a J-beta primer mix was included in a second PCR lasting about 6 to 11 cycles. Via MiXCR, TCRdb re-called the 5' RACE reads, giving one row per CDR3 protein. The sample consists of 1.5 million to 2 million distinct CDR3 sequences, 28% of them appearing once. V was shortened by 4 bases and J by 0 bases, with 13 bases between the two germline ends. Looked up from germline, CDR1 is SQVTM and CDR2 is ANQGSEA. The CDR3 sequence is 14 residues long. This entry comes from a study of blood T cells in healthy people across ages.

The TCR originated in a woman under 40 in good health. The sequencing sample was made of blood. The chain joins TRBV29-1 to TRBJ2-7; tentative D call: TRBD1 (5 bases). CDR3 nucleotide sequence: TGCAGCGTTGGCTTCAGACAGTCCTCCTACGAGCAGTACTTC. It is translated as CSVGFRQSSYEQYF.